A selection of T cell receptor beta chains follows, all from one sample in a study of graft-versus-host responses after intestinal transplantation. No antigen has been identified for these receptors. The assay was immunoSEQ multiplex PCR, and TCRdb's table has in-frame clones only and misses some. The table lists 100,000 to 130,000 clones, approximately 90% of them singletons. Sequencing used unstimulated CD4+ T cells sorted from spleen or lymph node cells, obtained before transplant. Every receptor here comes from a human donor who was the organ donor for an intestinal transplant. Each CDR3 is given with its conserved first and last residue. A D gene is named only where the DNA matches it firmly. The listing skips clone size in some rows; elsewhere it reads once, few, many or a size class.

j_call d_call v_call clone_size cdr3_nt cdr3_aa
TRBJ2-3 TRBD2 TRBV14 NA TGTGCCAGCAGCCGAGGAGGACTAGCTGGGACAGATACGCAGTATTTT CASSRGGLAGTDTQYF
TRBJ2-7 TRBD1 TRBV15 once TGTGCCACCAGCATCCCCGGGACAGGGCTATACGAGCAGTACTTC CATSIPGTGLYEQYF
TRBJ1-5 NA TRBV11-1 NA TGTGCCAGCAGCAAAGGGTGGAATCAGCCCCAGCATTTT CASSKGWNQPQHF
TRBJ1-6 TRBD1 TRBV18 NA TGTGCCAGCTCACCACCGACAGGGGGGCGGAATTCACCCCTCCACTTT CASSPPTGGRNSPLHF
TRBJ2-7 NA TRBV21-1 NA TGTGCCAGCAGCAAACAGGCCGAGCAGTACTTC CASSKQAEQYF
TRBJ1-1 NA TRBV10-1 NA TGCGCCAGCAGTAGCATATGGACACCGACTGAAGCTTTCTTT CASSSIWTPTEAFF
TRBJ2-7 NA TRBV6-6 NA TGTGCCAGCAGATCGTCCGGGACAACCTACGAGCAGTACTTC CASRSSGTTYEQYF
TRBJ2-5 TRBD2 TRBV18 NA TGTGCCAGCTCACCTACGGGAGGGGAAGAGACCCAGTACTTC CASSPTGGEETQYF
TRBJ2-5 TRBD1 TRBV5-4 NA TGTGCCAGCAGCTTGACGGGGACAGGGTTGGAGACCCAGTACTTC CASSLTGTGLETQYF
TRBJ1-4 NA TRBV7-9 NA TGTGCCAGCAGCTTATTAGGGCATGGTGAAAAACTGTTTTTT CASSLLGHGEKLFF
TRBJ2-2 NA TRBV5-1 NA TGCGCCAGCAGCTCTATGACACTGACCGGGGAGCTGTTTTTT CASSSMTLTGELFF
TRBJ2-5 TRBD2 TRBV5-6 NA TGTGCCAGCAGCAACCTAGCGGGGGGCCCTTACGTGACCCAGTACTTC CASSNLAGGPYVTQYF
TRBJ1-3 TRBD1 TRBV5-4 NA TGTGCCAGCAGCTCGACGACAGGGGCTGGAAACACCATATATTTT CASSSTTGAGNTIYF